Below are 20 T cell receptor beta chains sequenced from a single sample in a study of cytomegalovirus exposure and HLA in healthy donors. PCR employed 60 Vbeta and 13 Jbeta primers. Libraries were prepared by immunoSEQ multiplex PCR; TCRdb keeps only in-frame clonotypes and omits some of them. The sample has about 240,000 clones, roughly 81% seen once; the top ten hold about 0.22%. Specimen: PBMCs. The source of these receptors is a girl aged 2 to 9 in good health and CMV-seronegative.

The chain joins TRBV6-1 to TRBJ2-7; D is unresolved. Between the trimmed V and J ends, which lost 1 base and 6 bases, there was a span of 13 bases. The CDR3 loop spans 14 amino acids. Per germline, CDR1 MNHNS and CDR2 SASEGT. CDR3 protein: CASSEGHAGLEQYF. The CDR3 nucleotides read TGTGCCAGCAGTGAAGGACACGCAGGCCTCGAGCAGTACTTC.

This clone was seen once. V gene TRBV6-1 combines with J gene TRBJ2-4; no clear D. Germline-derived CDR1 and CDR2 are MNHNS and SASEGT. The CDR3 extends over 14 amino acids. Trimming removed 3 bases at V and 3 bases at J, with 9 bases between. The CDR3 DNA sequence: TGTGCCAGCAGTGAGACATTAGGCAAAAACATTCAGTACTTC. Its protein product is CASSETLGKNIQYF.

The chain recombines TRBV11-3 with TRBJ2-5, with a weak D call TRBD2 (7 bases). Between the trimmed V and J ends, which lost 5 bases and 4 bases, there was a span of 17 bases. The CDR3 runs to 15 residues. Germline V lookup: CDR1 SGHNT, CDR2 YENEEA. CDR3: CASSLRGVAGETQYF. The CDR3 nucleotides are TGTGCCAGCAGCCTAAGGGGGGTAGCGGGAGAGACCCAGTACTTC. Using reference TRBV11-3 and TRBJ2-5 for the parts outside the CDR3, the full variable domain is EAGVVQSPRYKIIEKKQPVAFWCNPISGHNTLYWYLQNLGQGPELLIRYENEEAVDDSQLPKDRFSAERLKGVDSTLKIQPAELGDSAVYLCASSLRGVAGETQYFGPGTRLLVL.

V usage is TRBV2 and J usage is TRBJ2-3, with a tentative D call TRBD2 (6 bases). CDR3 length equals 14 residues. Between the trimmed V and J ends, which lost 3 bases and 5 bases, there was a span of 12 bases. Germline CDR1 SNHLY, CDR2 FYNNEI. CDR3 DNA: TGTGCCAGCAGTGAGTGGGGGGTCGAAGATACGCAGTATTTT. Translated, it gives CASSEWGVEDTQYF.

The V call is TRBV9, the J call TRBJ1-2; 10 bases line up with TRBD1. This CDR3 has 15 amino acids. In germline, CDR1 is SGDLS, CDR2 YYNGEE. V lost 3 bases, J lost 8 bases, and 10 bases stayed unmatched. CDR3: CASSGNHDRGLGYTF. DNA of the CDR3: TGTGCCAGCAGCGGGAACCACGACAGGGGGCTCGGCTACACCTTC.

This clone was found once. This chain joins TRBV11-1 and TRBJ1-1; the match to TRBD1 covers 8 bases. The germline V gene has CDR1 SGHAT and CDR2 FQDESV (reference sequence). The CDR3 runs 14 residues. V shed 6 bases and J 5 bases; nucleotides not matched to a gene: 8. As DNA, the CDR3 is TGTGCCAGCAGACCGAGACAGGGGAGGACTGAAGCTTTCTTT. Translating it yields CASRPRQGRTEAFF.

The chain recombines TRBV10-3 with TRBJ1-3; TRBD1 is a possible D gene (6 bases). The CDR3 contains 13 residues. Germline V gene data show CDR1 as ENHRY and CDR2 as SYGVKD. V was cut by 6 bases and J by 3 bases, with 9 bases left in between. The CDR3 here is CAIRGTSGNTIYF. CDR3 bases: TGTGCCATCAGGGGGACAAGTGGAAACACCATATATTTT.

The V call is TRBV10-2, the J call TRBJ2-2; TRBD1 agrees at 11 bases. This CDR3 has 13 residues. V shed 11 bases and J 5 bases; nucleotides not matched to a gene: 4. Germline V lookup: CDR1 WSHSY, CDR2 SAAADI. CDR3 loop: CAGGQGVTGELFF. CDR3 nucleotide sequence: TGCGCCGGGGGACAGGGGGTAACCGGGGAGCTGTTTTTT.

The rearrangement joins TRBV30 to TRBJ1-1; the match to TRBD1 covers 7 bases. CDR3 length: 14 amino acids. The J segment lost 3 bases and the V segment lost 0 bases, leaving 4 bases of the junction unmatched. Looked up from germline, CDR1 is GTSNPN and CDR2 is SVGIG (reference sequence). CDR3 DNA sequence: TGTGCCTGGAGTGTTTCGGACAGGTACACTGAAGCTTTCTTT. Its translation is CAWSVSDRYTEAFF.

The chain joins TRBV4-1 to TRBJ1-1, with unresolved D. The CDR3 has 15 amino acids. The V gene's germline CDR1 is MGHRA and CDR2 YSYEKL. V was pared by 2 bases and J by 3 bases, with 13 bases between. The CDR3 DNA is TGCGCCAGCAGCCAATTTGGGGAGAGGGACACTGAAGCTTTCTTT. Translated, it gives CASSQFGERDTEAFF.

A single count supports this clone. V is TRBV7-6 and J is TRBJ2-3; D might be TRBD1 (5 bases). The CDR3 loop spans 13 amino acids. Trimming shortened V by 1 base and J by 7 bases, and 9 bases separated the two germline ends. Germline loops: CDR1 SGHVS, CDR2 FNYEAQ. The CDR3 nucleotides read TGTGCCAGCAGCTTAGATGGGGCAAATACGCAGTATTTT. Translated, it gives CASSLDGANTQYF. The variable domain in full, with the rest retrieved from reference TRBV7-6 and TRBJ2-3, is GAGVSQSPRYKVTKRGQDVALRCDPISGHVSLYWYRQALGQGPEFLTYFNYEAQQDKSGLPNDRFSAERPEGSISTLTIQRTEQRDSAMYRCASSLDGANTQYFGPGTRLTVL.

This clone occurred a few times. The CDR3 loop reads CASSPSYEQYF. CDR3 bases: TGTGCCAGCAGTCCCTCCTACGAGCAGTACTTC. The genes are TRBV2 and TRBJ2-5; D unclear. Judging by the DNA end, TRBJ2-7 fits better; the J call may be wrong. The germline CDR1 and CDR2 sequences are SNHLY and FYNNEI. This CDR3 is built from 11 residues.

The chain couples TRBV15 to TRBJ1-5; 12 bases are shared with TRBD1. Looked up from germline, CDR1 is LNHNV and CDR2 is YYDKDF (reference sequence). V shed 2 bases, J shed 1 base, and the junction held 6 bases outside the gene matches. This CDR3 region has 18 residues. CDR3 nucleotide sequence: TGTGCCACCAGCAGAACCGGGACAGGGGGCTTGAGCAATCAGCCCCAGCATTTT. Translating it yields CATSRTGTGGLSNQPQHF. Based on the CDR3 plus reference TRBV15 and TRBJ1-5, the full variable domain is DAMVIQNPRYQVTQFGKPVTLSCSQTLNHNVMYWYQQKSSQAPKLLFHYYDKDFNNEADTPDNFQSRRPNTSFCFLDIRSPGLGDTAMYLCATSRTGTGGLSNQPQHFGDGTRLSIL.

The chain joins TRBV9 to TRBJ2-5; TRBD1 matches at 10 bases. CDR1 and CDR2 from the germline V gene are SGDLS and YYNGEE. After removal of 0 bases from V and 4 bases from J, the junction contained 6 bases not matched to a gene. CDR3 length: 16 residues. CDR3: CASSVGPDRGLETQYF. The CDR3 nucleotides are TGTGCCAGCAGCGTAGGCCCAGACAGGGGGCTAGAGACCCAGTACTTC.

A note on this clone: At the DNA level, this CDR3 is encoded by other sequences in the same sample as well. The chain is built from TRBV30 and TRBJ1-1, with TRBD1 as a possible D gene (5 bases). CDR3 length: 12 residues. Germline CDR1 reads GTSNPN; CDR2 reads SVGIG (reference sequence). The V gene lost 2 bases and the J gene lost 4 bases, with 8 bases spanning the gap. The CDR3 region is CAWSPGGTEAFF. The CDR3, as DNA: TGTGCCTGGAGTCCGGGGGGCACTGAAGCTTTCTTT. The entire variable domain, with the rest obtained from reference TRBV30 and TRBJ1-1, is as follows: SQTIHQWPATLVQPVGSPLSLECTVEGTSNPNLYWYRQAAGRGLQLLFYSVGIGQISSEVPQNLSASRPQDRQFILSSKKLLLSDSGFYLCAWSPGGTEAFFGQGTRLTVV.

The chain carries TRBV13 and TRBJ2-3, with TRBD2 identical over 10 bases. The germline gives CDR1 PRHDT, CDR2 FYEKMQ (reference sequence). The CDR3 runs to 16 residues. J was trimmed by 6 bases and V by 5 bases; bases with no gene match: 11. CDR3 residues: CASSLRTSGSPDTQYF. In nucleotides, the CDR3 is TGTGCCAGCAGCCTTAGGACTAGCGGTTCACCGGATACGCAGTATTTT.

J is TRBJ2-5 and V is TRBV13; the D gene is possibly TRBD1 (6 bases). This CDR3 is built from 14 residues. CDR1 is PRHDT, CDR2 FYEKMQ, per germline (reference sequence). V was trimmed by 2 bases and J by 5 bases, leaving 12 bases between them. The chain's CDR3 is CASSLQGTLETQYF. CDR3 nucleotide sequence: TGTGCCAGCAGCTTACAGGGGACCCTCGAGACCCAGTACTTC.

The chain recombines TRBV5-4 with TRBJ2-5; 7 bases are shared with TRBD2. The DNA end lines up better with TRBJ2-7; the J call may be wrong. CDR3 length: 15 residues. CDR1 and CDR2 from the germline V gene are SGHNT and YYREEE (reference sequence). The CDR3 reads CASRRAGLSSYEQYF. CDR3 DNA sequence: TGTGCCAGCAGGAGAGCGGGGCTCAGCTCCTACGAGCAGTACTTC.

The genes are TRBV20-1 and TRBJ2-3; 13 bases map to TRBD2. CDR1 DFQATT and CDR2 SNEGSKA come from the germline V gene (reference sequence). J gave up 14 bases and V 1 base, and 0 bases lay outside the gene matches. This CDR3 is built from 11 residues. The CDR3 sequence is CSARGTSGRYF. DNA for the CDR3: TGCAGTGCTAGAGGGACTAGCGGGAGGTATTTT.

The chain carries TRBV30 and TRBJ1-1; 7 nucleotides match TRBD1. Germline assignment: CDR1 GTSNPN and CDR2 SVGIG (reference sequence). This CDR3 spans 15 amino acids. The ends lost 4 bases at V and 0 bases at J; junction bases unmatched: 8. The CDR3 is CAWITFTGVNTEAFF. The DNA for the CDR3 is TGTGCCTGGATTACTTTTACAGGGGTGAACACTGAAGCTTTCTTT.